This T cell receptor (beta chain) was sequenced during a study of shared clonotypes between healthy human individuals. Overall study findings and caveats: Despite large depth, sorted-subset datasets appeared incompletely sequenced.

To note about this clone: The antigen remains unidentified.

CD8 cells regarded as naive lacked CD45RO, were positively chosen for CCR7, and omitted terminally differentiated effector memory CD45RA+ cells. This CDR3 has 13 amino acids. CDR1 and CDR2 (germline): MDHEN, SYDVKM. V shed 10 bases and J shed 0 bases, with 13 bases lying between them. Original methodology: ImmunoSEQ only sent back junction sequences with no quality scores, so filtering was done differently. Using immunoSEQ multiplex PCR, the repertoire was profiled, and TCRdb retains in-frame clones only, with some absent. That table is the source of V, J and clone size, and D and trimming were worked out from the DNA. The profile shows some 2.1 million clones, about 93% of them singletons.

Sequenced material: naive CD8+ T cells from PBMCs. This chain links TRBV28 with TRBJ2-7; unclear D gene. The source is a man aged 18 to 30 in good health. Some clones in this sample may be carry-over from other donors' samples. CDR3 DNA sequence: TGTGCCACCTCTAGGTCCTTCTCCTACGAGCAGTACTTC. Translated: CATSRSFSYEQYF.